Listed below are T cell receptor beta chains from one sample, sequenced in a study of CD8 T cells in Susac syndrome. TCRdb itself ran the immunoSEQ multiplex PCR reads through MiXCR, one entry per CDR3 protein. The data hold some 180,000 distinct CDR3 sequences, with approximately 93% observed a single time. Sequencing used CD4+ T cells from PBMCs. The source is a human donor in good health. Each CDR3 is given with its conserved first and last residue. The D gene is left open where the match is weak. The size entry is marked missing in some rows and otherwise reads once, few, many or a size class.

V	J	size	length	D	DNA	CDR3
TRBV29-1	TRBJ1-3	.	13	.	TGCAGCGTTAGGCGAGGCTCTGGAAACACCATATATTTT	CSVRRGSGNTIYF
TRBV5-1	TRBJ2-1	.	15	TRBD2	TGCGCCAGCAGCTCGGGACTAGCGGGGGGCCCCGGACAGTTCTTC	CASSSGLAGGPGQFF
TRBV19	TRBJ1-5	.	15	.	TGTGCCAGTAGTCAAACACTTCAGGAGAATCAGCCCCAGCATTTT	CASSQTLQENQPQHF
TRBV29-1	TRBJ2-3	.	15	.	TGCAGCGTCGGTCCGACAGGAGGGGGCACAGATACGCAGTATTTT	CSVGPTGGGTDTQYF
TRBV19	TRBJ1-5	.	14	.	TGTGCCAGTAGTATTTTAGGGGGCAATCAGCCCCAGCATTTT	CASSILGGNQPQHF
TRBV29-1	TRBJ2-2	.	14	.	TGCAGCGTTGGGGCTAGCGCGAACACCGAGGAGCTGTTTTTT	CSVGASANTEELFF
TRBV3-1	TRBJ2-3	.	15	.	TGTGCCAGCAGCTGGGGCGCGGGCCCGACAGATACGCAGTATTTT	CASSWGAGPTDTQYF
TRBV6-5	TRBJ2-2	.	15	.	TGTGCCAGCAGTCCCCGCGCCCCACCCCCCGGGGAGCTGTTTTTT	CASSPRAPPPGELFF
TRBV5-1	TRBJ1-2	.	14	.	TGCGCCAGCAGCCCCCCCCACGGGAACGATGGCTACACCTTC	CASSPPHGNDGYTF
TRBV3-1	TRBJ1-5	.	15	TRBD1	TGTGCCAGCAGCCAAGCAGGGGGAGTCAATCAGCCCCAGCATTTT	CASSQAGGVNQPQHF
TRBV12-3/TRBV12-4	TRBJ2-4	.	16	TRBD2	TGTGCCAGCAAAGGTCCGGGGGGTGTCACCAAAAACATTCAGTACTTC	CASKGPGGVTKNIQYF
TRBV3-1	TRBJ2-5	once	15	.	TGTGCCAGCAGCCAACCGGGGATCACGAAAGAGACCCAGTACTTC	CASSQPGITKETQYF
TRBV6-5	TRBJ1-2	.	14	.	TGTGCCAGCAGTTACTCGGCACAGGTTGGTGGCTACACCTTC	CASSYSAQVGGYTF
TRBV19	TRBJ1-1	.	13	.	TGTGCCAGTAGTATAGATCAGGGTACTGAAGCTTTCTTT	CASSIDQGTEAFF
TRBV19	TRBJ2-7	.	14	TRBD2	TGTGCCAGTAGTGCCCAGCGGGGGGCCTACGAGCAGTACTTC	CASSAQRGAYEQYF
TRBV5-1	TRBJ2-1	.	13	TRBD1	TGCGCCAGCAGCACCCGACAGGGGGGCGAGCAGTTCTTC	CASSTRQGGEQFF
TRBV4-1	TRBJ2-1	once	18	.	TGCGCCAGCAGCCAAATAAGTATGGGCTCGATCTCCTACAATGAGCAGTTCTTC	CASSQISMGSISYNEQFF
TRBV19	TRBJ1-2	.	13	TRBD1	TGTGCCAGTAGTTGGGGACAGCGGAGAGGCTACACCTTC	CASSWGQRRGYTF
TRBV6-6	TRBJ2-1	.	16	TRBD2	TGTGCCAGCAGTTACCGGCCTAGCGGAGCCTACAATGAGCAGTTCTTC	CASSYRPSGAYNEQFF
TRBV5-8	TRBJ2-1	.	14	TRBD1	TGTGCCAGCGTACAGGGGATGCGCCACAATGAGCAGTTCTTC	CASVQGMRHNEQFF
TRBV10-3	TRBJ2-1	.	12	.	TGTGCCATCAGTGAGTCGAATCAATTTGAGTTCTTC	CAISESNQFEFF
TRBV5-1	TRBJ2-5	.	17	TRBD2	TGCGCCAGCAGCCCGGGACTAGCGGGGCTCCACCAAGAGACCCAGTACTTC	CASSPGLAGLHQETQYF
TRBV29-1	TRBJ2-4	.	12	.	TGCAGCGTGTCGAGTAGGGGAAACATTCAGTACTTC	CSVSSRGNIQYF